This T cell receptor (beta chain) was recorded in a study of identifying expanded T cells in peripheral blood. Study results and limitations: Differentially abundant clones: around 1.2 between replicates, approximately 15 at around 14 days, 19 to 20 at four.

Sequenced by immunoSEQ multiplex PCR; TCRdb stores in-frame clones only, minus some. This sample has some 95,000 clones, with around 86% found just once. About this clone itself: The antigen is not known.

No infections or other immune events were documented during collection. Looked up from germline, CDR1 is MNHEY and CDR2 is SMNVEV (reference sequence). V shed 1 base and J shed 5 bases, with 12 bases lying between them. CDR3 length equals 15 residues. V usage is TRBV27 and J usage is TRBJ1-5; D unresolved. The receptor comes from a person aged 18-70 years in good health. Sequencing used blood. The CDR3 sequence is CASSLYPPRDQPQHF. CDR3 DNA sequence: TGTGCCAGCAGTTTATACCCCCCCAGAGATCAGCCCCAGCATTTT.